This TCR beta chain was sequenced during a study of blood T cell repertoires in COVID-19. V gave up 5 bases and J gave up 1 base; unmatched junction bases: 0. The CDR3 is 13 amino acids. Libraries were prepared by immunoSEQ multiplex PCR; TCRdb keeps only in-frame clonotypes and omits some of them. The profile shows approximately 70,000 clones, 88% of them singletons. Material for sequencing was peripheral blood. The sequence came from a human donor in a cohort sampled during active COVID-19. The chain links TRBV12-3 or TRBV12-4 to TRBJ2-5; 8 bases are a match to TRBD2. The CDR3 here is CASSGTSQETQYF. The CDR3 coding sequence is TGTGCCAGCAGTGGGACTAGCCAAGAGACCCAGTACTTC.